This TCR beta chain is from a study of Ad26.COV2.S vaccination and SARS-CoV-2 variants. General study findings and limits: Once vaccination had occurred, spike-specific CD8+ and CD4+ T cell responses reportedly showed substantial breadth. Analyses that measured TCR breadth and depth may have underestimated total T cell responses. Vaccine recipients and placebo recipients showed similar non-spike TCR breadth.

The V segment lost 2 bases and the J segment 7 bases; nucleotides outside the gene matches: 10. Germline V gene sequence: CDR1 SNHLY, CDR2 FYNNEI. The CDR3 is 16 residues long. The data were produced by immunoSEQ multiplex PCR, yet TCRdb's version contains in-frame clones alone and is incomplete. The table records roughly 92,000 clones, approximately 77% of them present only once. As for this clone: As yet, its antigen is unknown.

Specimen: peripheral blood, collected after recovery from COVID-19. The chain carries TRBV2 and TRBJ2-5; 10 positions match TRBD2. The source is a human donor who had recovered from COVID-19. CDR3 DNA: TGTGCCAGCAGTGAAAGGCTAGCGGGGGAGGGTGGGACCCAGTACTTC. Protein product: CASSERLAGEGGTQYF.